This passage covers 28 T cell receptor beta chains from one sample sequenced in a study of cytomegalovirus exposure and HLA in healthy donors. The PCR ran on 60 Vbeta and 13 Jbeta primers. Assay: immunoSEQ multiplex PCR; the TCRdb copy retains only in-frame clones and omits some. The sample contains around 90,000 clones, around four fifths of which appear only once. The material sequenced was PBMCs. These TCRs come from a young man in good health and CMV-seronegative.

This chain joins TRBV18 and TRBJ2-5; 8 bases align to TRBD2. Germline-derived CDR1 and CDR2 are KGHSH and LQKENI. V shed 0 bases, J shed 2 bases, and the junction held 5 bases outside the gene matches. This CDR3 has 16 residues. The CDR3 loop reads CASSPPVLAAQETQYF. For the CDR3, the DNA is TGTGCCAGCTCACCACCGGTACTAGCGGCACAAGAGACCCAGTACTTC.

The V gene is TRBV5-1, the J gene TRBJ1-4, with 8 bases matching TRBD1. Trimming took 4 bases from V and 8 from J; bases not matched to a gene: 7. The V gene's germline CDR1 is SGHRS and CDR2 YFSETQ. CDR3 length: 14 amino acids. The CDR3, as DNA: TGCGCCAGCAGCCGGACAGGGATAGAGGAAAAACTGTTTTTT. Translating it yields CASSRTGIEEKLFF.

This sequence joins TRBV9 and TRBJ2-5, with 9 bases identical to TRBD1. Germline V gene data show CDR1 as SGDLS and CDR2 as YYNGEE. CDR3 length equals 15 residues. Germline trimming cut 2 bases from V and 5 bases from J; bases unmatched to any gene: 7. The CDR3 DNA follows: TGTGCCAGCAGCGTTAACAGGGGGCGGGGGGAGACCCAGTACTTC. This codes for CASSVNRGRGETQYF.

The genes are TRBV28 and TRBJ1-5, with D uncertain. Trimming shortened V by 8 bases and J by 6 bases, and 17 bases separated the two germline ends. The germline V gene has CDR1 MDHEN and CDR2 SYDVKM. The CDR3 consists of 14 residues. The DNA of the CDR3 is TGTGCCAGCGAGTTGGGAGGCCGGATTCAGCCCCAGCATTTT. Protein product: CASELGGRIQPQHF.

The chain employs TRBV19 and TRBJ2-7, with 9 positions matching TRBD1. The V gene end was trimmed by 3 bases and the J gene end by 2 bases; junction bases not matched to a gene: 2. The CDR3 consists of 14 residues. Germline V gene sequence: CDR1 LNHDA, CDR2 SQIVND (reference sequence). CDR3: CASSIGTGPYEQYF. The CDR3 nucleotides read TGTGCCAGTAGTATCGGGACAGGGCCCTACGAGCAGTACTTC.

This clone was detected a few times. The V gene is TRBV5-1, the J gene TRBJ2-3; D is undetermined. CDR3 length equals 14 residues. V was cut by 0 bases and J by 4 bases, with 9 bases left in between. The V gene's germline CDR1 is SGHRS and CDR2 YFSETQ. CDR3 in amino acids: CASSLAGLPDTQYF. CDR3 nucleotides: TGCGCCAGCAGCTTGGCCGGTCTTCCAGATACGCAGTATTTT.

The chain is built from TRBV7-9 and TRBJ2-1, with 9 bases aligning to TRBD1. V lost 5 bases and J lost 0; bases outside the gene matches: 11. The CDR3 sequence is 18 residues long. In germline, CDR1 is SEHNR, CDR2 FQNEAQ (reference sequence). CDR3 amino acids: CASSLVPSTGGSYNEQFF. Here the CDR3 DNA reads TGTGCCAGCAGCCTAGTCCCTTCGACAGGGGGCTCCTACAATGAGCAGTTCTTC.

V gene TRBV4-3 combines with J gene TRBJ1-1; no firm D call. The CDR3 runs to 18 residues. Per germline, CDR1 LGHNA and CDR2 YSLEER. Trimming left V 1 base short and J 7 bases short, with 25 bases between. The CDR3 reads CASSQGMGWAGVNSEAFF. CDR3 nucleotide sequence: TGCGCCAGCAGCCAAGGAATGGGTTGGGCCGGGGTAAATAGTGAAGCTTTCTTT.

This chain links TRBV6-6 with TRBJ1-4, with D perhaps matching TRBD1 (5 bases). CDR1 and CDR2 from the germline V gene are MNHNY and SVGAGI (reference sequence). The CDR3 length is 14 residues. The ends were cut back, 6 bases at V and 5 bases at J, with 13 bases in the middle. The CDR3 DNA follows: TGTGCCAGCAGGGAAGACAGCCTGAATGAAAAACTGTTTTTT. Its translation is CASREDSLNEKLFF.

The V call is TRBV11-3, the J call TRBJ2-2; D is perhaps TRBD1 (5 bases). V was clipped by 3 bases and J by 3 bases, with 14 bases between them. The CDR3 extends over 16 amino acids. Per the germline V gene, CDR1 is SGHNT and CDR2 is YENEEA. CDR3 bases: TGTGCCAGCAGCTTCTATACCTCGACAGACACCGGGGAGCTGTTTTTT. This sequence encodes CASSFYTSTDTGELFF.

The chain combines TRBV7-2 with TRBJ2-5; tentative D call: TRBD1 (6 bases). The CDR3 length is 14 residues. Germline V gives CDR1 SGHTA, CDR2 FQGNSA. Between the trimmed V and J ends, which lost 2 bases and 5 bases, there was a span of 12 bases. The CDR3 protein is CASSLNGGSETQYF. DNA for the CDR3: TGTGCCAGCAGCTTAAATGGGGGCTCGGAGACCCAGTACTTC.

The chain joins TRBV5-6 to TRBJ1-2; D perhaps matches TRBD1 (6 bases). The V and J ends lost 4 bases and 8 bases respectively, with 21 bases between them. The CDR3 loop spans 15 amino acids. CDR1 and CDR2 (germline): SGHDT, YYEEEE. The CDR3 loop reads CASSPGTRIERGYTF. CDR3 nucleotide sequence: TGTGCCAGCAGCCCGGGGACACGAATCGAAAGGGGCTACACCTTC. The whole variable domain, remainder taken from reference TRBV5-6 and TRBJ1-2, is DAGVTQSPTHLIKTRGQQVTLRCSPKSGHDTVSWYQQALGQGPQFIFQYYEEEERQRGNFPDRFSGHQFPNYSSELNVNALLLGDSALYLCASSPGTRIERGYTFGSGTRLTVV.

Comment on this clone: Additional DNA sequences in this sample encode the identical CDR3. The chain employs TRBV5-1 and TRBJ2-7, with 11 nucleotides matching TRBD1. The CDR3 runs 15 residues. Germline V lookup: CDR1 SGHRS, CDR2 YFSETQ. Germline trimming cut 2 bases from V and 1 base from J; bases unmatched to any gene: 2. The DNA for the CDR3 is TGCGCCAGCAGCTTAGGACAGGGGGCGTCCTACGAGCAGTACTTC. Translating gives CASSLGQGASYEQYF.

V usage is TRBV6-5 and J usage is TRBJ1-1; D is ambiguous. V was pared by 2 bases and J by 4 bases, with 5 bases between. The germline V gene encodes CDR1 MNHEY and CDR2 SVGAGI. The CDR3 is 12 residues long. The CDR3 is CASSYGPTEAFF. The CDR3 DNA reads as TGTGCCAGCAGTTACGGCCCCACTGAAGCTTTCTTT.

This clone has a handful of counts. This chain connects TRBV6-1 to TRBJ2-7; 8 nucleotides line up with TRBD1. This CDR3 spans 16 amino acids. Trimming cost V 0 bases and J 1 base; bases outside gene matches: 5. The germline gives CDR1 MNHNS, CDR2 SASEGT. CDR3 DNA: TGTGCCAGCAGTGAAGCGGTTGGGACAGGTTCCTACGAGCAGTACTTC. This encodes CASSEAVGTGSYEQYF.

V usage is TRBV4-1 and J usage is TRBJ2-7, with TRBD2 matching 8 bases. Per germline, CDR1 MGHRA and CDR2 YSYEKL. The CDR3 sequence is 16 residues long. Trimming cost V 5 bases and J 4 bases; bases outside gene matches: 13. This CDR3 is CASSYRPSGGIYEQYF. In nucleotides, the CDR3 is TGCGCCAGCAGCTATCGTCCCAGCGGGGGCATTTACGAGCAGTACTTC.

The rearrangement joins TRBV27 to TRBJ1-2, with TRBD1 matching over 7 bases. This CDR3 is 14 amino acids long. After removal of 4 bases from V and 3 bases from J, the junction contained 5 bases not matched to a gene. Per germline, CDR1 MNHEY and CDR2 SMNVEV (reference sequence). The CDR3 DNA is TGTGCCAGCAGTTCCACAGGGGCTTACTATGGCTACACCTTC. As protein: CASSSTGAYYGYTF.

The genes are TRBV2 and TRBJ2-3, with 8 bases aligning to TRBD2. This CDR3 has 15 amino acids. Trimming at V came to 6 bases and at J to 5 bases, leaving 10 bases not matched to a gene. In germline, CDR1 is SNHLY, CDR2 FYNNEI. The CDR3 coding sequence is TGTGCCAGCAGACAACTCGGACTAGCAAAAGATACGCAGTATTTT. It translates to CASRQLGLAKDTQYF.

The chain joins TRBV30 to TRBJ1-2, with 7 bases matching TRBD1. From germline, CDR1 is GTSNPN and CDR2 SVGIG (reference sequence). J gave up 8 bases and V 0 bases, and 15 bases lay outside the gene matches. The CDR3 runs 16 residues. CDR3 coding DNA: TGTGCCTGGAGTGTCAGGGGGTTGAATCGTTCGTACGGCTACACCTTC. Its translation: CAWSVRGLNRSYGYTF.

This clone was observed a few times. CDR3 sequence (DNA): TGTGCCAGCAGCTTATACAGCTATGGCTACACCTTC. Translating it yields CASSLYSYGYTF. The chain joins TRBV7-2 to TRBJ1-2; no definite D call. This CDR3 is built from 12 residues. The germline V gene has CDR1 SGHTA and CDR2 FQGNSA. V was cut by 2 bases and J by 4 bases, with 5 bases left in between.

The chain joins TRBV9 to TRBJ2-7; 9 bases are a match to TRBD2. Germline assignment: CDR1 SGDLS and CDR2 YYNGEE. This CDR3 has 15 amino acids. With V trimmed by 0 bases and J by 0 bases, 1 base remained unmatched. The CDR3 sequence: CASSVGGLASYEQYF. As DNA, the CDR3 is TGTGCCAGCAGCGTAGGGGGACTAGCCTCCTACGAGCAGTACTTC.

V is TRBV18 and J is TRBJ1-1; D remains ambiguous. The V gene lost 6 bases and the J gene lost 5 bases, with 19 bases spanning the gap. Germline loops: CDR1 KGHSH, CDR2 LQKENI. This CDR3 region has 15 residues. The chain's CDR3 is CASSAKASPLTEAFF. DNA for the CDR3: TGTGCCAGCTCGGCAAAAGCGAGTCCTCTTACTGAAGCTTTCTTT.

This chain connects TRBV10-2 to TRBJ1-5; D possibly corresponds to TRBD1 (5 bases). The CDR3 covers 12 residues. V was trimmed by 4 bases and J by 6 bases, leaving 7 bases between them. Germline-derived CDR1 and CDR2 are WSHSY and SAAADI. For the CDR3, the DNA is TGCGCCAGCAGTGGGCAGGGTCAGCCCCAGCATTTT. Protein: CASSGQGQPQHF.

The sample holds a few counts of this clone. The CDR3 loop is CSVEEGGAGSGEQYF. The CDR3 DNA reads as TGCAGCGTTGAAGAAGGGGGCGCGGGTTCAGGCGAGCAGTACTTC. This chain links TRBV29-1 with TRBJ2-7, with 7 bases fitting TRBD1. Losses at the gene ends were 0 bases for V and 6 bases for J; bases not matched to a gene: 11. This CDR3 has 15 residues. Germline V gene data show CDR1 as SQVTM and CDR2 as ANQGSEA.

The rearrangement joins TRBV14 to TRBJ1-5, with a tentative D call TRBD1 (6 bases). The ends were cut back, 1 base at V and 3 bases at J, with 13 bases in the middle. The CDR3 sequence is 16 residues long. The germline V gene encodes CDR1 SGHDN and CDR2 FVKESK. CDR3 residues: CASSQGGGGDNQPQHF. CDR3 sequence (DNA): TGTGCCAGCAGCCAAGGGGGAGGGGGTGACAATCAGCCCCAGCATTTT.

This clone was recorded once. The CDR3 bases are TGCGCCAGCAGCAAGTGGACTAGCGGGGGAGCGGATACGCAGTATTTT. The encoded protein is CASSKWTSGGADTQYF. The chain carries TRBV5-1 and TRBJ2-3; TRBD2 agrees at 13 bases. Germline V gene sequence: CDR1 SGHRS, CDR2 YFSETQ. V lost 4 bases, J lost 6 bases, and 8 bases stayed unmatched. The CDR3 is 16 amino acids.

The V gene is TRBV6-4, the J gene TRBJ2-3; 10 bases are a match to TRBD1. The CDR3 consists of 15 residues. The J segment lost 4 bases and the V segment lost 0 bases, leaving 1 base of the junction unmatched. Germline V CDR1 and CDR2: MRHNA, SNTAGT. The CDR3 coding sequence is TGTGCCAGCAGTGACTCGACAGGGGGCGCAGATACGCAGTATTTT. Residues: CASSDSTGGADTQYF.

This clone was seen a handful of times. The rearrangement uses TRBV6-1 and TRBJ1-1; no reliable D call. The CDR3 spans 13 residues. V was cut by 6 bases and J by 3 bases, with 11 bases left in between. Germline V gives CDR1 MNHNS, CDR2 SASEGT. The CDR3 region is CASRTRLYTEAFF. The CDR3 DNA follows: TGTGCCAGCAGAACCAGACTGTACACTGAAGCTTTCTTT.